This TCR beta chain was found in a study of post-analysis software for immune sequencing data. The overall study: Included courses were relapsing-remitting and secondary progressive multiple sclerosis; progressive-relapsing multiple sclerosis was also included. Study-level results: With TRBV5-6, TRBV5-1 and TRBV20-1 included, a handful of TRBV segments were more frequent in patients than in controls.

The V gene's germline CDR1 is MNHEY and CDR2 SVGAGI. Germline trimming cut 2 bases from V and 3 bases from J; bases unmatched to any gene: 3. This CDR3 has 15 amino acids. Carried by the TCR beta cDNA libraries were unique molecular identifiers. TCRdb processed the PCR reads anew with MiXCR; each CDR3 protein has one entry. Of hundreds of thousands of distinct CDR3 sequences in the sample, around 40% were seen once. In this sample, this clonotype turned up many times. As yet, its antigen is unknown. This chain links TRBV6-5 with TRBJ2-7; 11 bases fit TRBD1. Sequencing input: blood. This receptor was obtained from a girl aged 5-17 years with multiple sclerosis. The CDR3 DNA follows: TGTGCCAGCAGTTACCGGGGACAGGGGGTCTACGAGCAGTACTTC. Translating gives CASSYRGQGVYEQYF.